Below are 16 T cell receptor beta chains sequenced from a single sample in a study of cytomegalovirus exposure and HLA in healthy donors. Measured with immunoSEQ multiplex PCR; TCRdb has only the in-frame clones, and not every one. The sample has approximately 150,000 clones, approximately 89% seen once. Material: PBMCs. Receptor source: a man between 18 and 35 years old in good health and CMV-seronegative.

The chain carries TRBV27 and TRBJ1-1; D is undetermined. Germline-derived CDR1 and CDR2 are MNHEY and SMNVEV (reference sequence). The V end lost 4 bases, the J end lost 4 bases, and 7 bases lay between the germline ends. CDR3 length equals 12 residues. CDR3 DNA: TGTGCCAGCAGTTCTAGAGGCACTGAAGCTTTCTTT. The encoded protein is CASSSRGTEAFF.

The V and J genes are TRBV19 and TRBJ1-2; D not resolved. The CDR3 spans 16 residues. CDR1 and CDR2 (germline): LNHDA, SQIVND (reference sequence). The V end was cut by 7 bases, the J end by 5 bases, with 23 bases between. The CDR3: CASTHKPLAPPYGYTF. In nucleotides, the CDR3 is TGTGCCAGTACTCATAAGCCCCTCGCGCCTCCTTATGGCTACACCTTC. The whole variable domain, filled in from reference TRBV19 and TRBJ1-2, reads DGGITQSPKYLFRKEGQNVTLSCEQNLNHDAMYWYRQDPGQGLRLIYYSQIVNDFQKGDIAEGYSVSREKKESFPLTVTSAQKNPTAFYLCASTHKPLAPPYGYTFGSGTRLTVV.

CDR3 nucleotides: TGTGCCAGCAGTGAAGATTACCGGTTATACAATGAGCAGTTCTTC. Translated: CASSEDYRLYNEQFF. J is TRBJ2-1 and V is TRBV2; D gene ambiguous. V was shortened by 1 base and J by 4 bases, with 11 bases between the two germline ends. The CDR3 runs 15 residues. Germline loops: CDR1 SNHLY, CDR2 FYNNEI.

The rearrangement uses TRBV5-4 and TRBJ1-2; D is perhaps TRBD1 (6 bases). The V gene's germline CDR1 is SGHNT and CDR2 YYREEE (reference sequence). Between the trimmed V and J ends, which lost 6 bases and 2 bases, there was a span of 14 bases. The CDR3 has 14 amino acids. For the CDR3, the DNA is TGTGCCAGCATGGGCGCGGGGGGCAACTATGGCTACACCTTC. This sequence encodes CASMGAGGNYGYTF.

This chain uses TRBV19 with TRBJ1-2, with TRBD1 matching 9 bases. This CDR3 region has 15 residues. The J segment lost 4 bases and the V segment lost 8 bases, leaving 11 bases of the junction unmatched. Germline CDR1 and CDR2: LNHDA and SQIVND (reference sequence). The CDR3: CASRRDREPTYGYTF. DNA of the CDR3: TGTGCCAGTCGCCGGGACAGGGAACCCACCTATGGCTACACCTTC.

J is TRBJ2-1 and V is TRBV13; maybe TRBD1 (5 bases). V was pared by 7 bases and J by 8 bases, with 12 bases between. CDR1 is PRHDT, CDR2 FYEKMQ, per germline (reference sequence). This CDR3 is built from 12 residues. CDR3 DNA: TGTGCCAGCACCATAGGGGCGGATGAGCAGTTCTTC. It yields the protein CASTIGADEQFF.

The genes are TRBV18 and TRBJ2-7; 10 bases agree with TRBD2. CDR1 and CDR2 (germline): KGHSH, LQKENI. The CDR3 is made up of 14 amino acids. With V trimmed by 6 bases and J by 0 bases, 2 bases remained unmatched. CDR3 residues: CASSRTSGSYEQYV. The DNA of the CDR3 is TGTGCCAGCTCCCGGACTAGCGGCTCCTACGAGCAGTACGTC.

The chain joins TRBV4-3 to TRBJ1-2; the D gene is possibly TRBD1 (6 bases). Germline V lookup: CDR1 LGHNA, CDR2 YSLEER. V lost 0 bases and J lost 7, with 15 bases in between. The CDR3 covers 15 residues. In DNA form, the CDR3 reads TGCGCCAGCAGCCAAGATCTCGACAGGCAGGCTGGCTACACCTTC. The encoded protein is CASSQDLDRQAGYTF.

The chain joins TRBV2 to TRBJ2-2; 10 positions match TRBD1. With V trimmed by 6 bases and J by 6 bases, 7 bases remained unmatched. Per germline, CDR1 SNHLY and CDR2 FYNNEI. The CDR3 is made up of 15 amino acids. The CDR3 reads CASRSDGQGAGELFF. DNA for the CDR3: TGTGCCAGCAGGAGTGATGGACAGGGGGCCGGGGAGCTGTTTTTT.

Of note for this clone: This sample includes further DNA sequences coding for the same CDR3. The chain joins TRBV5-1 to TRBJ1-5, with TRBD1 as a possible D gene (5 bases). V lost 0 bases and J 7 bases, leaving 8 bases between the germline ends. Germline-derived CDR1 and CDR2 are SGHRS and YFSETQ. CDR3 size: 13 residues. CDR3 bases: TGCGCCAGCAGCTTGGGGGGGGACCAGCCCCAGCATTTT. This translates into CASSLGGDQPQHF.

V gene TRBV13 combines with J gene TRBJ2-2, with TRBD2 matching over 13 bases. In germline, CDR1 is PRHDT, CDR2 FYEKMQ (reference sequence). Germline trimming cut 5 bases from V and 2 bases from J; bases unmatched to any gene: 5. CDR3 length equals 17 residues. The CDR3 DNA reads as TGTGCCAGCAGCCCAGGACTAGCGGGAGTCAACACCGGGGAGCTGTTTTTT. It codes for CASSPGLAGVNTGELFF.

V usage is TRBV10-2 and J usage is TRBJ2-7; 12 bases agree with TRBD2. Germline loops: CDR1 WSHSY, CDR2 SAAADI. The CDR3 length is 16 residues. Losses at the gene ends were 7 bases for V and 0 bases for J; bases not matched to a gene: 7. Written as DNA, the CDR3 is TGCGCCAGCACCGGGACTAGCGGGTTTCACTCCTACGAGCAGTACGTC. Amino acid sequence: CASTGTSGFHSYEQYV.

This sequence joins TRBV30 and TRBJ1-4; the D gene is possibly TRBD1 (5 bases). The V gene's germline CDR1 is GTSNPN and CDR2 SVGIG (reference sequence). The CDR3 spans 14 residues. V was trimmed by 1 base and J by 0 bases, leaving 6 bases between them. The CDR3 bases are TGTGCCTGGAGTGCGACAGCAACTAATGAAAAACTGTTTTTT. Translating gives CAWSATATNEKLFF.

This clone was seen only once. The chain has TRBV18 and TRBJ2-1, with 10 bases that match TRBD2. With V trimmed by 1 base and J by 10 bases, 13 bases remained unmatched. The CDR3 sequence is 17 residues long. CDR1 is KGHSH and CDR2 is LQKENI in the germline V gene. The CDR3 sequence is CASSPQGGLAGDGEQFF. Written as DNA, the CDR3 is TGTGCCAGCTCACCACAGGGGGGGCTAGCGGGAGACGGGGAGCAGTTCTTC.

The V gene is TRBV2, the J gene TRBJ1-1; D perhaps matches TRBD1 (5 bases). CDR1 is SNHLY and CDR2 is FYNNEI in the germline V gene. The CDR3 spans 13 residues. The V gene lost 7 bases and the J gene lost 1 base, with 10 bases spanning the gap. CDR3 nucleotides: TGTGCCAGCACCTACGACAGGAACACTGAAGCTTTCTTT. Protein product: CASTYDRNTEAFF.

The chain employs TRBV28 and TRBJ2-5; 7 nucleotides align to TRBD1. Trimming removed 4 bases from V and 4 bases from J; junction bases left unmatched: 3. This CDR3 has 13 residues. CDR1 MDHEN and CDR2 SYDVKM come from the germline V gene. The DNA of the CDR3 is TGTGCCAGCAGTTCACAGGGGACAGAGACCCAGTACTTC. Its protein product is CASSSQGTETQYF.